This T cell receptor beta chain derives from a study of shared clonotypes between healthy human individuals (dated by TCRdb to about 2020). Background for the entire study: A couple of women and a few men aged 18 to 49 years were included in the cohort. To increase sequencing depth and limit assay-specific biases, different laboratories used diverse techniques to prepare libraries and sequence TCR repertoires. Blood TCR repertoires of about five healthy adults were deeply sequenced to estimate repertoire size and the extent of clonotype sharing between individuals. Per donor, leukapheresis produced somewhere between about 0.8 and 9 billion PBMCs. What the authors observed across the whole study: Because the study included a small number of donors, the genetic and exposure-history diversity represented was limited. Based on pairwise subsampling, the degree of clonotype sharing among donors was expected to be affected by sequencing depth. Sampling was limited to blood, and TCR repertoires in tissue likely differ from TCR repertoires in blood.

Using the deep immunoSEQ assay, TCR CDR3 regions were amplified from genomic DNA by multiplex PCR. Extracted genomic DNA from each cell subset was spread evenly across all wells of several immunoSEQ 96-well plates, with each plate serving as a replicate. Each replicate PCR for unsorted PBMC received 250 to 300 ng genomic DNA, equal to 30,000 or so T cell genomes. Unsorted PBMC genomic DNA was sequenced across ten immunoSEQ deep assay plates. The purified libraries were quantified using a Qubit 3.0 fluorometer, sized with a Bioanalyzer 2100, and then quantified again using the KAPA Library Quantification kit. Every immunoSEQ 96-well plate was sequenced on a dedicated single-read 150-cycle Illumina NextSeq 550 flow cell. On the authors' methods: Because the immunoSEQ output included only junctional sequences and no quality scores, the filtering could not be the same as the filtering used for full-length reads. Sequences were annotated with PyIR, a Python wrapper for IgBLAST v1.9, and V/J genes and CDR3 were assigned using IMGT germline references. Reads with weak V/J assignments (E-value above 1e-6), missing CDR3, stop codons, out-of-frame junctions, or ambiguous translated residues were removed. V3J clonotypes were defined as sequences sharing an identical inferred V gene, J gene, and CDR3 amino acid sequence. The percentage overlap between two repertoires was calculated by dividing the number of shared unique clonotypes by the size of the smaller repertoire. Three approaches were used to assess repertoire richness: RTK rarefaction, the Chao1 estimator, and Recon v2.1 estimates of unobserved clonotypes. TCRdb limited this immuneACCESS table to in-frame rearrangements with V and J called. A share of clones is missing; checked studies link under half to unresolved V genes, and the rest is unexplained. Clone size and V and J calls were adopted from that table, with D and trimming inferred from the DNA. Present in this sample are a few hundred thousand clones, approximately 77% of which were seen just once. Jointly, the top ten make up more than 10% of the sample.

The donors were healthy, HIV-negative adults who had no recently reported acute infections or vaccinations. All donors were Caucasian adults living in Nashville, Tennessee, USA. For unsorted samples, 75 million to 90 million PBMCs were counted, and genomic DNA was extracted using the QIAamp DNA Blood Mini kit. After blood collection by leukapheresis, PBMCs were isolated using Ficoll-Histopaque density gradient centrifugation and then cryopreserved in the vapor phase of liquid nitrogen. On this clone itself: No antigen is known for it. Nothing much larger sits one base from this clone, and base qualities are not available.

CDR1 and CDR2 (SGHNT, YYREEE) derive from the germline V gene (reference sequence). Including the terminal cysteine and phenylalanine, the CDR3 comprises 15 residues. Just the 45-base CDR3 DNA is kept, in frame starting at base 1. Trimming leaves V shorter by 4 bases and J shorter by 4 bases, with the junction holding 5 bases beyond the gene matches. The specimen was PBMCs. The receptor was derived from a woman between 40 and 50 years old in good health. Some clones in this sample may be carry-over from other donors' samples. The V gene is TRBV5-4 and the J gene is TRBJ2-7; 13 junctional bases match TRBD2. The CDR3 reads as follows: CASSEGTSGTYEQYF. The sequenced DNA: TGTGCCAGCAGCGAAGGGACTAGCGGGACTTACGAGCAGTACTTC.